This section outlines one T cell receptor (beta chain) sequence together with its context. Trimming pared 0 bases from V and 2 bases from J, leaving 19 bases between. The CDR3 contains 18 residues. Germline-derived CDR1 and CDR2 are SEHNR and FQNEAQ (reference sequence). The sample comes from a study of Graves' ophthalmopathy and Graves' hyperthyroidism. The authors amplified TCR beta CDR3 regions, and they did so from RNA transcripts for repertoire sequencing. In the first round, RT-PCR was carried out with HTBI primers, and a multiplex PCR formed the second round. TCRdb reprocessed the multiplex PCR reads with MiXCR, giving one entry per CDR3 protein. The data hold about 700,000 distinct CDR3 sequences, with 35% to 50% observed a single time. As diagnostic evidence, clinical symptoms, serum thyroxine, TRAb, thyroid ultrasound and orbital computed tomography were relied upon.

The sequence came from an adult man with Graves' ophthalmopathy. The specimen sequenced was peripheral blood. The rearrangement links TRBV7-9 to TRBJ1-1; tentatively, D is TRBD1 (6 bases). In nucleotides, the CDR3 is TGTGCCAGCAGCTTAGCGTTGGTGACCTCGACAGGAAACACTGAAGCTTTCTTT. This sequence encodes CASSLALVTSTGNTEAFF.